This TCR beta chain was observed in a study of cytomegalovirus exposure and HLA in healthy donors. This clone was recorded once. Its antigen is unidentified. Study-wide points: Testing in vitro showed three CMV-associated chains specific for CMV antigens. Rarity characterized most TCR sequences, yet some public TCRs appeared in many donors.

Measured with immunoSEQ multiplex PCR; TCRdb has only the in-frame clones, and not every one. The repertoire holds more than 95,000 clones, with 86% as singletons. The specimen was PBMCs. This receptor was taken from a man aged 18 to 35 in good health and CMV-seronegative.

CDR3 DNA: TGCAGTGCTACCCGGGGGACCCAGTACTTC. Translated: CSATRGTQYF. The J gene is TRBJ2-5, the V gene TRBV20-1; TRBD2 is a possible D gene (5 bases). V was pared by 4 bases and J by 7 bases, with 7 bases between. This CDR3 comprises 10 residues. Germline CDR1 is DFQATT and CDR2 is SNEGSKA (reference sequence).